One TCR beta chain is described in this entry. Its cognate antigen is unknown. The data stem from a study of T cells in Graves' hyperthyroidism and ophthalmopathy. What was amplified from RNA transcripts were TCR beta CDR3 regions. The study used the HTBI primer set for a first-round RT-PCR of the TCR CDR3. MiXCR, run by TCRdb on the multiplex PCR reads, gives a single entry per CDR3 protein. The sample records over 650,000 distinct CDR3 sequences, approximately 42% being singletons. Broader study findings: Within blood appeared most thyroid clonotypes that had expanded above 0.001.

This CDR3 has 14 residues. V shed 3 bases and J shed 4 bases, with 11 bases lying between them. CDR1 and CDR2 from the germline V gene are SGDLS and YYNGEE. The chain carries TRBV9 and TRBJ1-3, with D unclear. The sequence was collected from an adult man with Graves' disease, either hyperthyroidism or ophthalmopathy (not recorded which). The sample consisted of peripheral blood or thyroid tissue (not recorded which). CDR3: CASSEALTGNTIYF. The CDR3 bases are TGTGCCAGCAGCGAGGCCCTAACAGGAAACACCATATATTTT.